This TCR beta chain was sequenced in a study of blood T cell repertoires in COVID-19. Turning to the study itself: T cells, B-cell-depleted T cells, or PBMCs provided the cDNA or gDNA that served as material.

Sequenced by immunoSEQ multiplex PCR; TCRdb stores in-frame clones only, minus some. Of tens of thousands of clones in the sample, approximately 82% were seen once. Germline values: CDR1 SGHVS, CDR2 FNYEAQ. The CDR3 loop spans 17 amino acids. V trimming: 2 bases; J trimming: 1 base; junction bases outside the gene matches: 4. The clonotype originates from a woman in her 50s with acute or convalescent COVID-19. The chain recombines TRBV7-6 with TRBJ2-3; 12 nucleotides match TRBD2. Input material: peripheral blood. The DNA for the CDR3 is TGTGCCAGCAGCTTAAGACGGACTAGCGGGGGCACAGATACGCAGTATTTT. Protein product: CASSLRRTSGGTDTQYF.